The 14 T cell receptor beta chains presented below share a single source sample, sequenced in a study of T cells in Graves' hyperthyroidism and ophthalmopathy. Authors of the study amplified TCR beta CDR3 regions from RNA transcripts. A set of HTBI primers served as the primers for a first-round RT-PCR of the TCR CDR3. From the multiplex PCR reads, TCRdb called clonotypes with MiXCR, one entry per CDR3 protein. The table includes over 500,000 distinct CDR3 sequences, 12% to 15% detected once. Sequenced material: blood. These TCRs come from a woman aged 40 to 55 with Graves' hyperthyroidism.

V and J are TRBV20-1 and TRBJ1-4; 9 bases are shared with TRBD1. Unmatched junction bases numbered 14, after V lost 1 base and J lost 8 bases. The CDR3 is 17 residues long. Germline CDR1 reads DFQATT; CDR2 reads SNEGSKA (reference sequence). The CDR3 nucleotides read TGCAGTGCTAGAGCGCTCAGACCGGGACAGGGAGAAGAAAAACTGTTTTTT. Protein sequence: CSARALRPGQGEEKLFF.

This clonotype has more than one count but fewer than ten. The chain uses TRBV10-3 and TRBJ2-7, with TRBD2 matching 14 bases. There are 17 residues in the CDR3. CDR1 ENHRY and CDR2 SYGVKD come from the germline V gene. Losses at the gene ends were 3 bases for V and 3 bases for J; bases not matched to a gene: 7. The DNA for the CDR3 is TGTGCCATCAGTGATCGGACTAGCGGGAGGAGTGTCTACGAGCAGTACTTC. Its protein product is CAISDRTSGRSVYEQYF.

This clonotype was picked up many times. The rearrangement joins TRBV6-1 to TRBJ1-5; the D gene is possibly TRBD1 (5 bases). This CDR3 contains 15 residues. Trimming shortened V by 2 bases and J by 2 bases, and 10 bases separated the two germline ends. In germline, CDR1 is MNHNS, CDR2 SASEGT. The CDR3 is CASSEFGGGNQPQHF. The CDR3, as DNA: TGTGCCAGCAGTGAATTCGGGGGAGGCAATCAGCCCCAGCATTTT.

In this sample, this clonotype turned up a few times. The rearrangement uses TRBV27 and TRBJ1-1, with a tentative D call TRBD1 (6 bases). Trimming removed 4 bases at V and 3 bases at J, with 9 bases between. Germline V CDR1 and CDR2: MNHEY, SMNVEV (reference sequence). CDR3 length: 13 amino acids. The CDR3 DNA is TGTGCCAGCAGTTGGGACACCGACACTGAAGCTTTCTTT. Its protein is CASSWDTDTEAFF.

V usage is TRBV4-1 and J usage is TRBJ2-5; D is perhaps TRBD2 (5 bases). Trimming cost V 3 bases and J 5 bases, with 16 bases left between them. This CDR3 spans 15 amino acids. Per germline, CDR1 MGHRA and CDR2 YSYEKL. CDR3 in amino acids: CASSQETEGHETQYF. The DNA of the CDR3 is TGCGCCAGCAGCCAGGAAACCGAGGGCCATGAGACCCAGTACTTC.

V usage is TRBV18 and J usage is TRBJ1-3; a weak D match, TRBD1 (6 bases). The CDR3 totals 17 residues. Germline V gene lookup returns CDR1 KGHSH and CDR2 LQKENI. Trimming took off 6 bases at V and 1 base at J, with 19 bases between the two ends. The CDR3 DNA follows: TGTGCCAGCTCTCCGATTGATTCCGGGACATCTGGAAACACCATATATTTT. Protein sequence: CASSPIDSGTSGNTIYF.

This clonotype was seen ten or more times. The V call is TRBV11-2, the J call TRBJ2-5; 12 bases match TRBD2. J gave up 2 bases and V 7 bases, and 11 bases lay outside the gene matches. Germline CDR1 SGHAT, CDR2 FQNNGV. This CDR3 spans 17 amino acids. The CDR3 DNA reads TGTGCCAGCACTCCCCAAACCGGGACTAGCGGGCAAGAGACCCAGTACTTC. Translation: CASTPQTGTSGQETQYF.

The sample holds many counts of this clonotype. The CDR3 region is CASSYGTSGSGTGELFF. The CDR3 DNA follows: TGTGCCAGCAGTTACGGGACTAGCGGGAGTGGTACCGGGGAGCTGTTTTTT. The rearrangement uses TRBV6-1 and TRBJ2-2; TRBD2 agrees at 14 bases. The CDR3 loop spans 17 amino acids. Losses at the gene ends were 5 bases for V and 5 bases for J; bases not matched to a gene: 7. Germline V gene lookup returns CDR1 MNHNS and CDR2 SASEGT.

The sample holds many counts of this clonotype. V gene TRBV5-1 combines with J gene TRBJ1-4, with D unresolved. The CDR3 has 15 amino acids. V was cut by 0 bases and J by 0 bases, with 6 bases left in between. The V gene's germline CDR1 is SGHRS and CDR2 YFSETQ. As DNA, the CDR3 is TGCGCCAGCAGCTTGGGGTTCCCAACTAATGAAAAACTGTTTTTT. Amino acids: CASSLGFPTNEKLFF.

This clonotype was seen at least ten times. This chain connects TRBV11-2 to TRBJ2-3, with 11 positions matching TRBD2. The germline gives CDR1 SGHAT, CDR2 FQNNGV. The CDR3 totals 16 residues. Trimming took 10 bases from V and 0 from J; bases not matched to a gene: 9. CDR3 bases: TGTGCCACCCCTTTGCTAGCGGGAGGCAGCACAGATACGCAGTATTTT. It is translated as CATPLLAGGSTDTQYF.

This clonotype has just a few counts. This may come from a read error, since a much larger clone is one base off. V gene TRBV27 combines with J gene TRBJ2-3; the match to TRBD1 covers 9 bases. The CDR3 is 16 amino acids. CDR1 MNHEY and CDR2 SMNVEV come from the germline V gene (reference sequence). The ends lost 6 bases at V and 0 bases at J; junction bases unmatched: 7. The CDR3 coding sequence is TGTGCCAGCAGCCGCGAACAGGGGGCTAGCACAGATACGCAGTATTTT. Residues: CASSREQGASTDTQYF.

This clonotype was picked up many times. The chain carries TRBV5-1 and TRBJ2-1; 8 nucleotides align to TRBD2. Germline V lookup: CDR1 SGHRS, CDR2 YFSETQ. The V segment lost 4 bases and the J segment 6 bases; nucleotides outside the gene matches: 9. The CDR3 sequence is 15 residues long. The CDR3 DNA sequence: TGCGCCAGCAGCGGCCTTGCGGGAGGTGGCAATGAGCAGTTCTTC. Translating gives CASSGLAGGGNEQFF.

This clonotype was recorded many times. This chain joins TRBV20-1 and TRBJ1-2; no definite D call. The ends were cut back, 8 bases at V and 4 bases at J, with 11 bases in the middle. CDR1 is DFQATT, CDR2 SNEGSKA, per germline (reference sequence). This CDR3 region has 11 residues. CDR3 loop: CSPKMGYGYTF. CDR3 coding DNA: TGCAGTCCGAAAATGGGCTATGGCTACACCTTC.

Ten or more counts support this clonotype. The CDR3 DNA follows: TGTGCCAGCAGGGGCTCTGGAGGTCTTGAGCAGTTCTTC. This gives the protein CASRGSGGLEQFF. V is TRBV2 and J is TRBJ2-1; D possibly corresponds to TRBD2 (5 bases). CDR1 is SNHLY, CDR2 FYNNEI, per germline. V lost 6 bases, J lost 9 bases, and 15 bases lay in between. The CDR3 is 13 residues long.